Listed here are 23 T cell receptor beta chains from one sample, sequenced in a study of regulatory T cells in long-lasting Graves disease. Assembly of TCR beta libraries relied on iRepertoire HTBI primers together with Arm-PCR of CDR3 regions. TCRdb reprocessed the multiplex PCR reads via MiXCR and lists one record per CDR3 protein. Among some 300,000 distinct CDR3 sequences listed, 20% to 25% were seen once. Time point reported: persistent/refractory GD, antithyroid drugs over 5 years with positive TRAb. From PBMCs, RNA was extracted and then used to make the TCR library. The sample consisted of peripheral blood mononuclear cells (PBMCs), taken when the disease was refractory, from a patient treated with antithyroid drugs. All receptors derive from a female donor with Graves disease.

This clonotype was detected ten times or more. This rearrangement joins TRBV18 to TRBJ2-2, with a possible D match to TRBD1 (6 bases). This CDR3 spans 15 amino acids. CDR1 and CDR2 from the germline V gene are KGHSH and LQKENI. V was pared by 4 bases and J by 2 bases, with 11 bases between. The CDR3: CASSLDSPNTGELFF. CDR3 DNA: TGTGCCAGCTCACTGGACAGCCCCAACACCGGGGAGCTGTTTTTT.

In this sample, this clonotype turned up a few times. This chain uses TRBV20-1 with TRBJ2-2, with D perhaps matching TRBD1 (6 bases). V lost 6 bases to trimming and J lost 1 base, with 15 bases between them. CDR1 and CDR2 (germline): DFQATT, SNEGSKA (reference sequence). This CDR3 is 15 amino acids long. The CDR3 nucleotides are TGCAGTGCCACTGGACAGCCCCTGAACACCGGGGAGCTGTTTTTT. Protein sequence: CSATGQPLNTGELFF.

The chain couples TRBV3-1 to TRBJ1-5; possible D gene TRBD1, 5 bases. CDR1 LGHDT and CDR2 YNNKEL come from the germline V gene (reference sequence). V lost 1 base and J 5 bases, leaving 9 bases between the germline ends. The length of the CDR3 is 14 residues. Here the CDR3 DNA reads TGTGCCAGCAGCCAAGGGGGGACGGATCAGCCCCAGCATTTT. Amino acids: CASSQGGTDQPQHF.

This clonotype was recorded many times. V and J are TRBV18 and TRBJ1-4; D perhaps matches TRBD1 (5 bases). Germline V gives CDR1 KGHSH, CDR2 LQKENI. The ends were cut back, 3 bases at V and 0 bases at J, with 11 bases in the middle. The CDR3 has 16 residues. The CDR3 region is CASSPSDSATNEKLFF. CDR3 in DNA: TGTGCCAGCTCACCTTCCGACAGCGCAACTAATGAAAAACTGTTTTTT.

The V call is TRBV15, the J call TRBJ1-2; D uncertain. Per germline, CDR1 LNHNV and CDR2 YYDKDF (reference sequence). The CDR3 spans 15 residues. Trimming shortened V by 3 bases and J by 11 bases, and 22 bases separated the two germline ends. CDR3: CATSRVGSSPGFYTF. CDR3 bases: TGTGCCACCAGCAGGGTGGGGAGCAGTCCGGGGTTTTACACCTTC.

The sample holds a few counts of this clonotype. The CDR3 sequence: CASSLSEGLPNNEQFF. In nucleotides, the CDR3 is TGTGCCAGCAGTTTATCTGAGGGACTACCGAACAATGAGCAGTTCTTC. This chain joins TRBV28 and TRBJ2-1; the match to TRBD2 covers 7 bases. The length of the CDR3 is 16 residues. Trimming took 1 base from V and 5 from J; bases not matched to a gene: 8. The germline CDR1 and CDR2 sequences are MDHEN and SYDVKM.

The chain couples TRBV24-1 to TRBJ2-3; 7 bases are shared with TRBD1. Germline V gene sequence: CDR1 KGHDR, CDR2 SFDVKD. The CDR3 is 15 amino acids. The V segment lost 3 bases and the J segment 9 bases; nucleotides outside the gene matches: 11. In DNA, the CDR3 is TGTGCCACCAGTGATGGCACAGGGGAAGTCAGCACGCAGTATTTT. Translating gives CATSDGTGEVSTQYF.

DNA for the CDR3: TGTGCCTGGAACCGGGACAGCTCCTACAATGAGCAGTTCTTC. Translation: CAWNRDSSYNEQFF. The chain uses TRBV30 and TRBJ2-1; 7 nucleotides agree with TRBD1. Trimming cost V 4 bases and J 0 bases; bases outside gene matches: 3. CDR3 length: 14 amino acids. The V gene's germline CDR1 is GTSNPN and CDR2 SVGIG (reference sequence).

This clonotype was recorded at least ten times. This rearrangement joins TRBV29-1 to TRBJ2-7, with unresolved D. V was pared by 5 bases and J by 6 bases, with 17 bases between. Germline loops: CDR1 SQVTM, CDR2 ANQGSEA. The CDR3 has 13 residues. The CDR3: CSVRRAQDGEQYF. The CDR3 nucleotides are TGCAGCGTTAGGCGCGCGCAGGACGGCGAGCAGTACTTC.

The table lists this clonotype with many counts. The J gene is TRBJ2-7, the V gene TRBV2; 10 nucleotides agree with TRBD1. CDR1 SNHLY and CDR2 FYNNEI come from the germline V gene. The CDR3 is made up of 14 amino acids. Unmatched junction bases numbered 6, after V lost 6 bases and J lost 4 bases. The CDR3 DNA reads TGTGCCAGCAGAGGGGACAGGGGACCTTACGAGCAGTACTTC. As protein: CASRGDRGPYEQYF.

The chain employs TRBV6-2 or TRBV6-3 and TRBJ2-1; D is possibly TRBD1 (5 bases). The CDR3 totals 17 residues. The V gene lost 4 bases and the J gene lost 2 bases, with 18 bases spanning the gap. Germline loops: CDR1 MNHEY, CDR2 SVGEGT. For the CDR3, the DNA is TGTGCCAGCAGTTTATCCCGCCAGGGTTTTCCCTACAATGAGCAGTTCTTC. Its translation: CASSLSRQGFPYNEQFF.

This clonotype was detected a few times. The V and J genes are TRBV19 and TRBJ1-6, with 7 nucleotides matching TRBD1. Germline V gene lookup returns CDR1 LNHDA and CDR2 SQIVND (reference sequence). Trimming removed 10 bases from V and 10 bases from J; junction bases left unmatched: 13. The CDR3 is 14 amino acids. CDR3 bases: TGTGCCACTACCCTCGGACAGGTCCGCTCACCCCTCCACTTT. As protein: CATTLGQVRSPLHF.

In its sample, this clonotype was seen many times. CDR3: CASSPGTGTYEQYF. In DNA, the CDR3 is TGTGCCAGCAGTCCGGGGACAGGGACCTACGAGCAGTACTTC. The gene calls are TRBV12-3 or TRBV12-4 and TRBJ2-7; 9 bases align to TRBD1. The CDR3 has 14 residues. Unmatched junction bases numbered 4, after V lost 5 bases and J lost 2 bases.

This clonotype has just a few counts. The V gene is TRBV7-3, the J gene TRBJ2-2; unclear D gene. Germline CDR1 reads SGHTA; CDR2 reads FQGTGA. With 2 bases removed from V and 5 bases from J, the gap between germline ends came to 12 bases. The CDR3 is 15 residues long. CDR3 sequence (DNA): TGTGCCAGCAGCTTATTCGCCGGGTTTACCGGGGAGCTGTTTTTT. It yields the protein CASSLFAGFTGELFF.

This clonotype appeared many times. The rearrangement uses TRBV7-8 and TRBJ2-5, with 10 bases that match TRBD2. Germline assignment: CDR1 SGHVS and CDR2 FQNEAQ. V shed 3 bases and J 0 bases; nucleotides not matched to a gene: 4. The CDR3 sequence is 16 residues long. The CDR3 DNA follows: TGTGCCAGCAGCTTCCCCCTAGCGGGGGACCAAGAGACCCAGTACTTC. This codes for CASSFPLAGDQETQYF.

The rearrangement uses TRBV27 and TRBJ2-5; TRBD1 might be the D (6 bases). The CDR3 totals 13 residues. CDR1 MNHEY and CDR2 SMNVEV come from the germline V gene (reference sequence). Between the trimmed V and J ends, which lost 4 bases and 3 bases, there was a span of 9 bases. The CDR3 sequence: CASSSDREETQYF. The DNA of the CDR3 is TGTGCCAGCAGTTCGGACAGAGAAGAGACCCAGTACTTC.

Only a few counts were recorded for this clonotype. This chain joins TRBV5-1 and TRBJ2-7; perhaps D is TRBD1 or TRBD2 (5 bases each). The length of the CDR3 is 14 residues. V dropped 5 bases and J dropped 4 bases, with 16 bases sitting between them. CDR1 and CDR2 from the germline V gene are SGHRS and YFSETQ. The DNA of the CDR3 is TGCGCCAGCAGATCGGGACCAGAACGTTACGAGCAGTACTTC. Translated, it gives CASRSGPERYEQYF.

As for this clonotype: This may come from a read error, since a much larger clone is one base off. The CDR3 spells CASISFPTRRARENTGELFF. The CDR3 nucleotides read TGTGCCAGCATCTCATTTCCCACTCGGAGGGCCAGGGAGAACACCGGGGAGCTGTTTTTT. J is TRBJ2-2 and V is TRBV27; tentatively, D is TRBD2 (6 bases). Germline V gives CDR1 MNHEY, CDR2 SMNVEV (reference sequence). The length of the CDR3 is 20 residues. V was clipped by 7 bases and J by 1 base, with 28 bases between them.

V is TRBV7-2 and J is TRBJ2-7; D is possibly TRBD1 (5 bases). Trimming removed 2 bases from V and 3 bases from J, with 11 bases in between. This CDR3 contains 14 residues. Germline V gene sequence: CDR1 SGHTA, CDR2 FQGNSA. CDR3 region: CASSLSQGSYEQYF. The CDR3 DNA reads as TGTGCCAGCAGCTTATCCCAGGGTAGCTACGAGCAGTACTTC.

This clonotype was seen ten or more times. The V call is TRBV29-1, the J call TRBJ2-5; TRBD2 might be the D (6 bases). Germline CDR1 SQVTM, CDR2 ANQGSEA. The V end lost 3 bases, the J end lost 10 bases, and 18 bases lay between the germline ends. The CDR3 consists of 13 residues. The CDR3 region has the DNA TGCAGCGTTGACAGGGCCAGGGACTCCGTCCAGTACTTC. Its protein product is CSVDRARDSVQYF.

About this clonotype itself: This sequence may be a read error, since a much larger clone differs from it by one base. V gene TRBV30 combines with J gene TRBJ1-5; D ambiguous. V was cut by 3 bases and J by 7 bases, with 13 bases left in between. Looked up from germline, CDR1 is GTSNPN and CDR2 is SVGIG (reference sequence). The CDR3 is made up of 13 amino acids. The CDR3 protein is CAWRGSVGQPQHF. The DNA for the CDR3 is TGTGCCTGGAGGGGATCGGTTGGCCAGCCCCAGCATTTT.

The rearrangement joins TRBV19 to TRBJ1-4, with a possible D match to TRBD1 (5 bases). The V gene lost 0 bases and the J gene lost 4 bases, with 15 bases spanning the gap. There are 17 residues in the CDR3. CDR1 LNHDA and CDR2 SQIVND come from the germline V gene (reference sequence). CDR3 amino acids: CASSIDEGGHLNEKLFF. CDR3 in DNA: TGTGCCAGTAGTATAGACGAAGGAGGACACCTTAATGAAAAACTGTTTTTT.

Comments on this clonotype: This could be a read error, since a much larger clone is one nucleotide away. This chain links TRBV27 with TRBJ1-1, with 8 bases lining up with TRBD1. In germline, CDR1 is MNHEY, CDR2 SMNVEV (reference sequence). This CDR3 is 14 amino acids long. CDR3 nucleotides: TGTGCCGGCAGTGGTGGACAGGGACTTCCGAGGGCTTTCTTT. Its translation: CAGSGGQGLPRAFF.